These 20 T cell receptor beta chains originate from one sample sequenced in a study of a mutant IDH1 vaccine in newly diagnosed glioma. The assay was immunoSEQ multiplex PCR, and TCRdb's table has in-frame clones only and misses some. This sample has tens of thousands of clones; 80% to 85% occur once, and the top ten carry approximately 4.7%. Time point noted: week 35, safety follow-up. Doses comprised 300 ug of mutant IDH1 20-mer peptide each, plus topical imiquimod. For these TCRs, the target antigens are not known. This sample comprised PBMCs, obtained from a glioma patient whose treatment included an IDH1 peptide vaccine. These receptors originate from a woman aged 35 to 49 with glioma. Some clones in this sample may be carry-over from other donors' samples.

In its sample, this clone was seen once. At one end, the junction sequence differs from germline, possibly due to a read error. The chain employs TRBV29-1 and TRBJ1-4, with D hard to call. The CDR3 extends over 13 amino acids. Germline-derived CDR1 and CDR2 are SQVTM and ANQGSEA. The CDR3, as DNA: TGCAGCATTGAATTGGGAGGAATGGAAAAACTGTTTTTT. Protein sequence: CSIELGGMEKLFF.

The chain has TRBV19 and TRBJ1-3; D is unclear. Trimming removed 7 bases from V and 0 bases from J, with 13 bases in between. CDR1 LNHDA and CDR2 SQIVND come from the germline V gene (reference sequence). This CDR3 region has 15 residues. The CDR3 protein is CASNPQSHSGNTIYF. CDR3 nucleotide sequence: TGTGCCAGTAACCCCCAGAGCCACTCTGGAAACACCATATATTTT.

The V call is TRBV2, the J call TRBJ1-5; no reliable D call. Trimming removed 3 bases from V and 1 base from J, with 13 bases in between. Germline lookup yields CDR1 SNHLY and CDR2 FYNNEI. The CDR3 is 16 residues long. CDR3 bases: TGTGCCAGCAGTGATTGGGCCCTCGGGAGCAATCAGCCCCAGCATTTT. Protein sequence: CASSDWALGSNQPQHF.

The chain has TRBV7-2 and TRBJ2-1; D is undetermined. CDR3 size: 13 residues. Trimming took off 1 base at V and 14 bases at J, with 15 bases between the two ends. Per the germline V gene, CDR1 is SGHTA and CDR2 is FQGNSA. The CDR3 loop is CASSLEVGWTKFF. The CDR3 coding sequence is TGTGCCAGCAGCTTAGAGGTGGGCTGGACGAAGTTCTTC.

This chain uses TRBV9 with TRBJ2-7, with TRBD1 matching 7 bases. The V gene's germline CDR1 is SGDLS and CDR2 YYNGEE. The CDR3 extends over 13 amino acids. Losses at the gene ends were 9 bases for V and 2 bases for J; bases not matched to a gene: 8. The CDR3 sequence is CAILGQSAYEQYF. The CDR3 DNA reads TGTGCCATCTTGGGACAGTCTGCCTACGAGCAGTACTTC.

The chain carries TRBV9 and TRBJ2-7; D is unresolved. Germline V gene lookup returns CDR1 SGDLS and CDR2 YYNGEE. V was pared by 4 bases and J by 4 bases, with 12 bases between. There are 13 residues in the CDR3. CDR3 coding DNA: TGTGCCAGCAGCTTCCAGGATCTGTACGAGCAGTACTTC. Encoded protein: CASSFQDLYEQYF.

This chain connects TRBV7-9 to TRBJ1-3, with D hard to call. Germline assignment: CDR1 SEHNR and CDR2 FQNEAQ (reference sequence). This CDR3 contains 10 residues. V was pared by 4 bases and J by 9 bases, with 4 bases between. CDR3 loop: CASSSTTIYF. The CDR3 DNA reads TGTGCCAGCAGCTCGACCACCATATATTTT.

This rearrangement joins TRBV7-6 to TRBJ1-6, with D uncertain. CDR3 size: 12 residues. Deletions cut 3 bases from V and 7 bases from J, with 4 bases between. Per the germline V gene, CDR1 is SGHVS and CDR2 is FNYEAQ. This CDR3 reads CASSLRNSPLHF. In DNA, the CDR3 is TGTGCCAGCAGCTTGCGGAATTCACCCCTCCACTTT.

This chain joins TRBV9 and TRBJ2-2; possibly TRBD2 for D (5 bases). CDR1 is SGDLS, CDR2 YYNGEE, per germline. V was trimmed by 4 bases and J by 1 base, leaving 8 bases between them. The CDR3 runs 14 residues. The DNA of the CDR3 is TGTGCCAGCAGCTGGAGCGGGAACACCGGGGAGCTGTTTTTT. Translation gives CASSWSGNTGELFF.

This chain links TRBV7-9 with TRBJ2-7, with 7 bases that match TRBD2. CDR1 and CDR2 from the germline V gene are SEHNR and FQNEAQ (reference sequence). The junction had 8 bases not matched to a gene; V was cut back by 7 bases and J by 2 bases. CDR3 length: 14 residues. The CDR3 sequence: CASNPVGGTYEQYF. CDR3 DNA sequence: TGTGCCAGCAATCCGGTGGGGGGGACCTACGAGCAGTACTTC.

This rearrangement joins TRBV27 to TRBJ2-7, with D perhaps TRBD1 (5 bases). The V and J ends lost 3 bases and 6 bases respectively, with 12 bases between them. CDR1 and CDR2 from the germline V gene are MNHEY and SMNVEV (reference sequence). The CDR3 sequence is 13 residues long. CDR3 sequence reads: CASSLGPLGEQYF. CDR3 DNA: TGTGCCAGCAGTTTGGGGCCCCTCGGCGAGCAGTACTTC.

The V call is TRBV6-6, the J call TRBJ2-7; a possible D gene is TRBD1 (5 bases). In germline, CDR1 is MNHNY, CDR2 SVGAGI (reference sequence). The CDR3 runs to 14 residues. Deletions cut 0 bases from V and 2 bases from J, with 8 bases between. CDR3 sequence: CASSYSMGPYEQYF. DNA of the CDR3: TGTGCCAGCAGTTACTCGATGGGGCCCTACGAGCAGTACTTC.

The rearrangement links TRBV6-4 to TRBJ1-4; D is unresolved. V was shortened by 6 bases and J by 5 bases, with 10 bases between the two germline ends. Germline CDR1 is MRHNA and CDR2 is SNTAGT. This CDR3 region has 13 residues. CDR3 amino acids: CASRADYNEKLFF. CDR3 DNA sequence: TGTGCCAGCAGGGCAGACTACAATGAAAAACTGTTTTTT.

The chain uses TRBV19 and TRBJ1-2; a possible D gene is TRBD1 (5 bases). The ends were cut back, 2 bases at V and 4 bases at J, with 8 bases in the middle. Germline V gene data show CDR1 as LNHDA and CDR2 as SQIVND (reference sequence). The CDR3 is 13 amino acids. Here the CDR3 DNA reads TGTGCCAGTAGTATACAGGGCAGCTATGGCTACACCTTC. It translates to CASSIQGSYGYTF.

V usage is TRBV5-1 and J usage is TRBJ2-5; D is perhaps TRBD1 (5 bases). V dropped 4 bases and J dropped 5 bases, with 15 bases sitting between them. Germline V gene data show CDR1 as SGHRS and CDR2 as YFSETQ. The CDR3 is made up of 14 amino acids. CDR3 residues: CASSPDSLTETQYF. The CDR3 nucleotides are TGCGCCAGCAGCCCCGACAGCCTCACGGAGACCCAGTACTTC.

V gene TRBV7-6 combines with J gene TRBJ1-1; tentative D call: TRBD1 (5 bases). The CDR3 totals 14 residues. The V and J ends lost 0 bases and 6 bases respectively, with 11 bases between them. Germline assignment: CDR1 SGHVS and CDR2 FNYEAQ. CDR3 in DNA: TGTGCCAGCAGCTTAGCCGCAGGGAAGGCTGAAGCTTTCTTT. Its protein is CASSLAAGKAEAFF.

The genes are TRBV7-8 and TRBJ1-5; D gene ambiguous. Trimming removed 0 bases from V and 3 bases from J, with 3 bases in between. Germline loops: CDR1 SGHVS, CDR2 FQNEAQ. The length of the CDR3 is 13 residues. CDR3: CASSLAPNQPQHF. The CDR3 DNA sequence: TGTGCCAGCAGCTTAGCCCCCAATCAGCCCCAGCATTTT.

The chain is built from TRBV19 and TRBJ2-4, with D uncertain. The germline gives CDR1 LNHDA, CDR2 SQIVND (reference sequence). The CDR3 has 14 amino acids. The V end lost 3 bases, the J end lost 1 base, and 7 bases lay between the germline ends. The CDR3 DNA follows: TGTGCCAGTAGTATCACCGGGGCCAAAAACATTCAGTACTTC. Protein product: CASSITGAKNIQYF.

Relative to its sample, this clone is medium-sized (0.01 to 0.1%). The CDR3 DNA reads as TGTGCCAGCAGCTTGAGGAGAGAAGCTGGAAACACCATATATTTT. Translated: CASSLRREAGNTIYF. The chain is built from TRBV11-1 and TRBJ1-3; unclear D gene. The germline V gene has CDR1 SGHAT and CDR2 FQDESV (reference sequence). CDR3 length equals 15 residues. Trimming removed 3 bases at V and 2 bases at J, with 11 bases between.

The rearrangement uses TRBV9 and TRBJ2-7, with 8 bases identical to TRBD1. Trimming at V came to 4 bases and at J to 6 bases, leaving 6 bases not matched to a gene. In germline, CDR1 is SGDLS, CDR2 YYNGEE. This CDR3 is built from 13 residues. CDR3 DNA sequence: TGTGCCAGCAGCAGGACAGGGCGTAGCGAGCAGTACTTC. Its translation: CASSRTGRSEQYF.